This TCR beta chain was identified in a study of technical replicates of blood from a few donors. Assay used: immunoSEQ multiplex PCR; TCRdb lists only in-frame clones, some missing. Of 60,000 to 90,000 clones in the sample, around 97% were seen once. This CDR3 has 13 residues. CDR1 and CDR2 from the germline V gene are MNHNY and SVGAGI (reference sequence). Trimming removed 5 bases from V and 5 bases from J; junction bases left unmatched: 6. The clonotype comes from a human donor in good health. The rearrangement joins TRBV6-6 to TRBJ2-7; 7 nucleotides agree with TRBD1. Sequencing was performed on T cells isolated from PBMCs. The CDR3 protein is CASSDRQGDEQYF. The CDR3 nucleotides are TGTGCCAGCAGTGACAGACAGGGCGACGAGCAGTACTTC.